The entry below describes one TCR beta chain. The antigen is undetermined. The CDR3 consists of 17 residues. V was shortened by 7 bases and J by 0 bases, with 24 bases between the two germline ends. Per germline, CDR1 GTSNPN and CDR2 SVGIG (reference sequence). The repertoire was sequenced with immunoSEQ multiplex PCR; TCRdb's copy has only in-frame clones and lacks some. The sample contains around 120,000 clones, around 83% of which appear only once. The data belong to a study of PD-1 blockade in mismatch repair-deficient tumors. About the study: Enrolled about 2013-2017, patients had progressing, pretreated mismatch repair-deficient cancers of over nine types. Regarding the study as a whole: Tumor-resident clones, often undetectable pretreatment in blood, expanded then contracted after pembrolizumab.

The chain is built from TRBV30 and TRBJ1-2; possible D gene TRBD1, 6 bases. This material consisted of peripheral blood, taken 44 weeks after starting pembrolizumab. The TCR originated in an adult with mismatch repair-deficient cancer. The CDR3 is CALDGEQGLLANYGYTF. CDR3 DNA: TGTGCCTTGGACGGAGAACAGGGACTCTTAGCTAACTATGGCTACACCTTC.